The TCR beta chain described here comes from a study of cytomegalovirus exposure and HLA in healthy donors. The V and J ends lost 5 bases and 3 bases, in that order; junction bases with no gene match: 11. The CDR3 is made up of 18 amino acids. Germline V gene data show CDR1 as SGHRS and CDR2 as YFSETQ. 60 Vbeta and 13 Jbeta primers were used in PCR. Repertoires were generated with immunoSEQ multiplex PCR, while TCRdb's copy carries only in-frame clones and drops some. The sample contains roughly 160,000 clones, approximately 80% of which appear only once. The sequenced sample was PBMCs. V usage is TRBV5-1 and J usage is TRBJ2-1; 13 nucleotides agree with TRBD2. The receptor was derived from a boy between 2 and 10 years old in good health and CMV-seronegative. Here the CDR3 reads CASRTGLAGVGSYNEQFF. In DNA form, the CDR3 reads TGCGCCAGCAGGACAGGACTAGCGGGAGTAGGTAGCTACAATGAGCAGTTCTTC.